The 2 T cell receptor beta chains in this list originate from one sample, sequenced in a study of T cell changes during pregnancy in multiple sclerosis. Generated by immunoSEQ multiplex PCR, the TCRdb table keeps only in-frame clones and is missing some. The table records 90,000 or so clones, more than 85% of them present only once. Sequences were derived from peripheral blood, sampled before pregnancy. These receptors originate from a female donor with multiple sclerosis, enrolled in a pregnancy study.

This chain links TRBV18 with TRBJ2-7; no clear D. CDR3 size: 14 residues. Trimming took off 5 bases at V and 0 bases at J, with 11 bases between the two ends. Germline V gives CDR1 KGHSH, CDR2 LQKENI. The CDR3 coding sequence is TGTGCCAGCTCAGATTTGACAACCTCCTACGAGCAGTACTTC. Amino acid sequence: CASSDLTTSYEQYF. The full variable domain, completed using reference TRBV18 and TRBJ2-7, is NAGVMQNPRHLVRRRGQEARLRCSPMKGHSHVYWYRQLPEEGLKFMVYLQKENIIDESGMPKERFSAEFPKEGPSILRIQQVVRGDSAAYFCASSDLTTSYEQYFGPGTRLTVT.

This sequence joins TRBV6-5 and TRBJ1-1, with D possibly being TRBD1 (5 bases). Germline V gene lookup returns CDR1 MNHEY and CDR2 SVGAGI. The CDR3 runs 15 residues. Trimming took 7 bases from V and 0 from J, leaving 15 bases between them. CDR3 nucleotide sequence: TGTGCCAGCATTCGGGACTACCCTGTGAACACTGAAGCTTTCTTT. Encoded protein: CASIRDYPVNTEAFF.